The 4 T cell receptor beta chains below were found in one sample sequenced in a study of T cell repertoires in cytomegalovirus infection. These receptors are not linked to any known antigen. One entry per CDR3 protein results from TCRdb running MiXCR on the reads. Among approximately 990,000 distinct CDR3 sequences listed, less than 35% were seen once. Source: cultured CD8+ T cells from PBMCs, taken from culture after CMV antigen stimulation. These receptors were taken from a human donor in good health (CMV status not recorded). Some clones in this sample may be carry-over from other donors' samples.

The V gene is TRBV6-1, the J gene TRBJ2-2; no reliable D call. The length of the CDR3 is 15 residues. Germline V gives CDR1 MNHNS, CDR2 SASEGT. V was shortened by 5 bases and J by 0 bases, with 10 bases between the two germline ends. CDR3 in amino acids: CASSPSPANTGELFF. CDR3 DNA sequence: TGTGCCAGCAGTCCGTCGCCCGCGAACACCGGGGAGCTGTTTTTT.

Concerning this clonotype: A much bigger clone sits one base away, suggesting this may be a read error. The CDR3 DNA sequence: TGCGCCAGCAGCCAAGATCGGGGGGGCCCCTACAATGAGCAGTTCTTC. Translation gives CASSQDRGGPYNEQFF. V is TRBV4-3 and J is TRBJ2-1; 8 nucleotides match TRBD2. The junction had 3 bases not matched to a gene; V was cut back by 0 bases and J by 2 bases. This CDR3 region has 16 residues. Germline CDR1 reads LGHNA; CDR2 reads YSLEER.

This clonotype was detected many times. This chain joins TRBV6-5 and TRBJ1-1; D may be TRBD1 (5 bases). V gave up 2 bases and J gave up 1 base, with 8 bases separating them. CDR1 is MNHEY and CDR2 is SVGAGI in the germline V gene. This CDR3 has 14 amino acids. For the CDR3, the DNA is TGTGCCAGCAGTTACGTCCAGGGGAACACTGAAGCTTTCTTT. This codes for CASSYVQGNTEAFF.

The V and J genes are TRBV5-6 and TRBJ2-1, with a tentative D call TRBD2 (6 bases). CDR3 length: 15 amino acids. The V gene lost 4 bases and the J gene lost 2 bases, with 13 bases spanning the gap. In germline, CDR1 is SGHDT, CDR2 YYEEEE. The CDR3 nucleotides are TGTGCCAGCAGCCCCCCGGGACTTGCCTACAATGAGCAGTTCTTC. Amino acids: CASSPPGLAYNEQFF. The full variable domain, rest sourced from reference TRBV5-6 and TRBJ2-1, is DAGVTQSPTHLIKTRGQQVTLRCSPKSGHDTVSWYQQALGQGPQFIFQYYEEEERQRGNFPDRFSGHQFPNYSSELNVNALLLGDSALYLCASSPPGLAYNEQFFGPGTRLTVL.